Below are 5 T cell receptor beta chains sequenced from a single sample in a study of spatial heterogeneity in lung cancer. Findings of the study overall: Within tumors, counts of expanded alpha and beta TCRs tracked tumor mutation counts.

Their antigens are not known. Time point denoted: sample taken at primary tumor resection. A single record per CDR3 protein comes from TCRdb applying MiXCR to the 5' RACE reads. This table has about 11,000 distinct CDR3 sequences, 12% appearing once. Material: lung tumor tissue, obtained at surgery. All receptors derive from a female donor with early-stage non-small cell lung cancer.

This clonotype was recorded a few times. This rearrangement joins TRBV7-6 to TRBJ1-6; 9 nucleotides align to TRBD1. Germline CDR1 reads SGHVS; CDR2 reads FNYEAQ. The CDR3 has 17 residues. Germline trimming cut 2 bases from V and 13 bases from J; bases unmatched to any gene: 15. The CDR3, as DNA: TGTGCCAGCAGCTTATTTTCGTACGGACAGGGGAGGGGGCCCCTCCACTTT. This translates into CASSLFSYGQGRGPLHF.

This clonotype has at least ten counts. V usage is TRBV6-2 or TRBV6-3 and J usage is TRBJ2-5, with 7 nucleotides matching TRBD2. J was trimmed by 5 bases and V by 5 bases; bases with no gene match: 2. CDR1 and CDR2 from the germline V gene are MNHEY and SVGEGT. The CDR3 totals 12 residues. The CDR3 region is CASSPGGETQYF. The CDR3 DNA sequence: TGTGCCAGCAGTCCCGGGGGGGAGACCCAGTACTTC.

There are many counts of this clonotype. This chain joins TRBV20-1 and TRBJ2-7; TRBD2 matches at 7 bases. Germline V gene sequence: CDR1 DFQATT, CDR2 SNEGSKA (reference sequence). The CDR3 has 15 amino acids. Germline trimming cut 0 bases from V and 3 bases from J; bases unmatched to any gene: 8. The CDR3 loop reads CSARDQAGLVYEQYF. The CDR3 DNA reads as TGCAGTGCTAGAGATCAAGCCGGACTAGTCTACGAGCAGTACTTC.

This clonotype was found many times. CDR3 in amino acids: CASSIDRAPSYEQYF. The CDR3 coding sequence is TGTGCCAGTAGTATCGACAGGGCCCCGTCCTACGAGCAGTACTTC. The chain recombines TRBV19 with TRBJ2-7; 7 bases match TRBD1. The CDR3 runs 15 residues. The V gene end was trimmed by 3 bases and the J gene end by 1 base; junction bases not matched to a gene: 6. In germline, CDR1 is LNHDA, CDR2 SQIVND (reference sequence).

This clonotype was picked up many times. The CDR3 DNA reads as TGTGCCAGCAGTTTATCTCGGACCACTAAACTGTTTTTT. Its protein is CASSLSRTTKLFF. The V gene is TRBV27, the J gene TRBJ1-4; D is undetermined. V lost 0 bases and J 11 bases, leaving 10 bases between the germline ends. The CDR3 length is 13 residues. The V gene's germline CDR1 is MNHEY and CDR2 SMNVEV (reference sequence).